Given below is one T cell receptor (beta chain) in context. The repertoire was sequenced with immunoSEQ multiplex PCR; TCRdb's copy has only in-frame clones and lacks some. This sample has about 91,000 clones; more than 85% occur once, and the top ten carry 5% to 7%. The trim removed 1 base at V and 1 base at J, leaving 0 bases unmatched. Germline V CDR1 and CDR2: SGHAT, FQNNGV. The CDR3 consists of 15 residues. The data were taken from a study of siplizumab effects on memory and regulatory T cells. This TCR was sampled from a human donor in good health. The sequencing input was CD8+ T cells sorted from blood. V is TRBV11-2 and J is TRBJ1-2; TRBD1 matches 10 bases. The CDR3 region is CASSLGTGGNYGYTF. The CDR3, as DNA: TGTGCCAGCAGCTTAGGGACAGGGGGTAACTATGGCTACACCTTC.